Following are 32 T cell receptor beta chains from one sample sequenced in a study of blood T cells in healthy people across ages. A second PCR of about 6 to 11 cycles used a sample-barcoded 5' primer and a J-beta primer mix. TCRdb reanalysed the 5' RACE reads using MiXCR and keeps one entry per CDR3 protein. The sample has around 1,500,000 distinct CDR3 sequences, approximately 42% seen once; the top ten hold under 8%. The sample was blood. All receptors come from a young woman in good health.

The rearrangement links TRBV10-3 to TRBJ2-5; 13 positions match TRBD2. Per the germline V gene, CDR1 is ENHRY and CDR2 is SYGVKD. Germline trimming cut 9 bases from V and 4 bases from J; bases unmatched to any gene: 5. The CDR3 has 14 residues. CDR3 sequence: CAIGLAGAGETQYF. CDR3 coding DNA: TGTGCCATAGGACTAGCGGGAGCGGGAGAGACCCAGTACTTC.

This chain uses TRBV29-1 with TRBJ2-1; D unclear. There are 11 residues in the CDR3. The V and J ends lost 6 bases and 10 bases respectively, with 13 bases between them. In germline, CDR1 is SQVTM, CDR2 ANQGSEA. CDR3 in amino acids: CSVLAGCEQFF. The CDR3 DNA follows: TGCAGCGTCCTCGCTGGATGCGAGCAGTTCTTC.

This clonotype has only one observation. A much more abundant neighbour one base away suggests this may be a read error. The V and J genes are TRBV29-1 and TRBJ2-1, with TRBD2 identical over 10 bases. Trimming cost V 5 bases and J 5 bases; bases outside gene matches: 18. The CDR3 runs 18 residues. Germline values: CDR1 SQVTM, CDR2 ANQGSEA. CDR3 loop: CSVLREGDRLAGDNEQFF. The CDR3 nucleotides read TGCAGCGTTCTTCGAGAAGGGGATCGGCTAGCGGGAGACAATGAGCAGTTCTTC.

The chain links TRBV20-1 to TRBJ1-2; D is uncertain. V lost 2 bases, J lost 7 bases, and 14 bases lay in between. Per the germline V gene, CDR1 is DFQATT and CDR2 is SNEGSKA (reference sequence). The CDR3 is 13 residues long. CDR3 in DNA: TGCAGTGCTAGATTACCGGGAGCACTTGGCTACACCTTC. Protein product: CSARLPGALGYTF.

This clonotype was recorded a few times. This chain links TRBV27 with TRBJ1-2; D unclear. V lost 5 bases and J 5 bases, leaving 15 bases between the germline ends. The CDR3 consists of 14 residues. The germline CDR1 and CDR2 sequences are MNHEY and SMNVEV (reference sequence). The CDR3 coding sequence is TGTGCCAGCAGTCTAGACCCTGCTGGGTATGGCTACACCTTC. This sequence encodes CASSLDPAGYGYTF.

The table lists this clonotype with a few counts. This sequence joins TRBV13 and TRBJ1-6; maybe TRBD1 (5 bases). This CDR3 region has 16 residues. The V and J ends lost 1 base and 2 bases respectively, with 9 bases between them. From germline, CDR1 is PRHDT and CDR2 FYEKMQ (reference sequence). The CDR3 sequence is CASSLAPGTYNSPLHF. The CDR3 DNA sequence: TGTGCCAGCAGCTTAGCCCCAGGGACCTATAATTCACCCCTCCACTTT.

The J gene is TRBJ2-5, the V gene TRBV4-1; the match to TRBD2 covers 10 bases. The CDR3 runs 15 residues. The germline gives CDR1 MGHRA, CDR2 YSYEKL. J was trimmed by 2 bases and V by 3 bases; bases with no gene match: 3. In nucleotides, the CDR3 is TGCGCCAGCAGCCAGTATAGCGGGGGGCAAGAGACCCAGTACTTC. Amino acids: CASSQYSGGQETQYF.

The V gene is TRBV24-1, the J gene TRBJ2-1; no reliable D call. CDR3 length: 14 amino acids. Germline CDR1 is KGHDR and CDR2 is SFDVKD. V was cut by 2 bases and J by 10 bases, with 14 bases left in between. This chain's CDR3 is CATSDSPHPQEQFF. The CDR3 DNA follows: TGTGCCACCAGTGATTCCCCCCACCCCCAAGAGCAGTTCTTC.

This clonotype was seen only a few times. The chain has TRBV13 and TRBJ1-6; tentatively, D is TRBD1 (6 bases). The CDR3 is 17 residues long. Germline V CDR1 and CDR2: PRHDT, FYEKMQ (reference sequence). The V end was cut by 0 bases, the J end by 1 base, with 10 bases between. The CDR3 nucleotides are TGTGCCAGCAGCTTAGGCCGGACAGAATCCTATAATTCACCCCTCCACTTT. This codes for CASSLGRTESYNSPLHF. Looking up the rest from reference TRBV13 and TRBJ1-6 gives the full variable domain: AAGVIQSPRHLIKEKRETATLKCYPIPRHDTVYWYQQGPGQDPQFLISFYEKMQSDKGSIPDRFSAQQFSDYHSELNMSSLELGDSALYFCASSLGRTESYNSPLHFGNGTRLTVT.

The V call is TRBV4-2, the J call TRBJ2-3; 12 positions agree with TRBD2. CDR3 size: 18 residues. The trim removed 5 bases at V and 0 bases at J, leaving 9 bases unmatched. The germline V gene encodes CDR1 LGHNA and CDR2 YNFKEQ. The chain's CDR3 is CASSAPSGRDLSTDTQYF. The CDR3 region has the DNA TGTGCCAGCAGCGCTCCTAGCGGGAGGGACTTAAGCACAGATACGCAGTATTTT.

This clonotype was counted a few times. This chain links TRBV6-2 or TRBV6-3 with TRBJ2-5; TRBD1 might be the D (6 bases). The CDR3 length is 15 residues. Per the germline V gene, CDR1 is MNHEY and CDR2 is SVGEGT. CDR3 residues: CAVGQPIDFQETQYF. The CDR3 nucleotides read TGTGCAGTAGGACAGCCGATAGATTTTCAAGAGACCCAGTACTTC.

The chain carries TRBV10-1 and TRBJ1-5; D remains unclear. This CDR3 region has 17 residues. From germline, CDR1 is WNHNN and CDR2 SYGVQD (reference sequence). V was clipped by 2 bases and J by 0 bases, with 14 bases between them. CDR3 sequence: CASSEGRRRNSNQPQHF. In nucleotides, the CDR3 is TGCGCCAGCAGTGAGGGGAGACGGAGAAATAGCAATCAGCCCCAGCATTTT.

V gene TRBV7-2 combines with J gene TRBJ2-2, with 11 nucleotides matching TRBD2. V shed 8 bases, J shed 6 bases, and the junction held 8 bases outside the gene matches. Germline V gene lookup returns CDR1 SGHTA and CDR2 FQGNSA. This CDR3 comprises 15 residues. CDR3 in DNA: TGTGCCAGCCGAACTTGGACTAGCGGGCCCGGGGAGCTGTTTTTT. Encoded protein: CASRTWTSGPGELFF.

The rearrangement uses TRBV27 and TRBJ2-3; TRBD2 agrees at 8 bases. The CDR3 length is 14 residues. In germline, CDR1 is MNHEY, CDR2 SMNVEV (reference sequence). V lost 7 bases to trimming and J lost 5 bases; unmatched junction nucleotides: 8. CDR3 protein: CASTPSGGGDTQYF. CDR3 DNA: TGTGCCAGCACCCCCAGCGGGGGCGGAGATACGCAGTATTTT.

The V call is TRBV20-1, the J call TRBJ2-4; 9 bases are shared with TRBD1. This CDR3 spans 19 amino acids. V dropped 0 bases and J dropped 0; count of bases not matched to a gene: 12. Germline-derived CDR1 and CDR2 are DFQATT and SNEGSKA (reference sequence). The CDR3 region has the DNA TGCAGTGCTAGAGACCTACAGGGGGCCGCCCCGCTAGCCAAAAACATTCAGTACTTC. Translated, it gives CSARDLQGAAPLAKNIQYF.

The rearrangement uses TRBV27 and TRBJ2-1; 9 bases align to TRBD1. Trimming took 4 bases from V and 5 from J; bases not matched to a gene: 15. Germline loops: CDR1 MNHEY, CDR2 SMNVEV (reference sequence). The CDR3 has 18 amino acids. CDR3 DNA: TGTGCCAGCAGTTCGGACAGGGGCGGACTCTCTGTCCACAATGAGCAGTTCTTC. Amino acids: CASSSDRGGLSVHNEQFF.

This clonotype occurred once. V gene TRBV15 combines with J gene TRBJ2-3; a possible D gene is TRBD2 (6 bases). Germline-derived CDR1 and CDR2 are LNHNV and YYDKDF (reference sequence). The germline V and J ends were trimmed by 5 bases and 4 bases, with 13 bases remaining between them. CDR3 size: 14 residues. CDR3 coding DNA: TGTGCCACCAGCGAAATGGGGGGAGCAGATACGCAGTATTTT. It is translated as CATSEMGGADTQYF.

Only one count was recorded for this clonotype. The rearrangement uses TRBV5-1 and TRBJ2-5; D gene ambiguous. Germline V lookup: CDR1 SGHRS, CDR2 YFSETQ. Trimming shortened V by 2 bases and J by 5 bases, and 13 bases separated the two germline ends. This CDR3 has 14 residues. CDR3 residues: CASSLISLGETQYF. For the CDR3, the DNA is TGCGCCAGCAGCTTAATATCGTTAGGGGAGACCCAGTACTTC.

The rearrangement uses TRBV3-1 and TRBJ2-1; D gene ambiguous. V dropped 1 base and J dropped 10 bases, with 11 bases sitting between them. CDR3 length: 13 amino acids. From germline, CDR1 is LGHDT and CDR2 YNNKEL (reference sequence). This CDR3 is CASSQGFLEEQFF. The CDR3 nucleotides are TGTGCCAGCAGCCAAGGTTTTCTGGAGGAGCAGTTCTTC.

The CDR3 sequence: CSVPSSTEAFF. The CDR3 DNA sequence: TGCAGCGTACCTTCTAGCACTGAAGCTTTCTTT. The J gene is TRBJ1-1, the V gene TRBV29-1; D is ambiguous. This CDR3 has 11 residues. V was clipped by 6 bases and J by 4 bases, with 9 bases between them. Germline V gene data show CDR1 as SQVTM and CDR2 as ANQGSEA.

In its sample, this clonotype was seen a few times. The J gene is TRBJ1-5, the V gene TRBV6-5; D might be TRBD1 (5 bases). Per germline, CDR1 MNHEY and CDR2 SVGAGI. The CDR3 runs to 16 residues. V was pared by 6 bases and J by 0 bases, with 15 bases between. CDR3 in amino acids: CASSRFQGDSNQPQHF. The CDR3 nucleotides are TGTGCCAGCAGCCGTTTCCAGGGAGATAGCAATCAGCCCCAGCATTTT.

CDR3 amino acids: CAISERGGTSYNEQFF. Written as DNA, the CDR3 is TGTGCCATCAGTGAGAGGGGGGGGACTTCATACAATGAGCAGTTCTTC. This rearrangement joins TRBV10-3 to TRBJ2-1, with D tentatively TRBD2 (7 bases). The V and J ends lost 2 bases and 4 bases respectively, with 15 bases between them. CDR3 length: 16 amino acids. Germline lookup yields CDR1 ENHRY and CDR2 SYGVKD.

Concerning this clonotype: One end of the junction varies from germline; a read error may be responsible. The chain joins TRBV27 to TRBJ1-6, with D possibly TRBD1 on 6 matching bases. The germline V gene encodes CDR1 MNHEY and CDR2 SMNVEV (reference sequence). The CDR3 totals 14 residues. For the CDR3, the DNA is TGTGCCAGCAGTTTTGGGGGCGCCCAGGGGCCCCCCCACTTT. It encodes CASSFGGAQGPPHF.

This clonotype has just a few counts. The CDR3: CATKLAGTGIGYTF. As DNA, the CDR3 is TGTGCCACTAAATTGGCTGGAACAGGGATTGGCTACACCTTC. The rearrangement joins TRBV27 to TRBJ1-2; possibly TRBD1 for D (6 bases). This CDR3 is 14 amino acids long. Trimming took off 10 bases at V and 7 bases at J, with 22 bases between the two ends. The V gene's germline CDR1 is MNHEY and CDR2 SMNVEV (reference sequence).

As concerns this clonotype: The junction shows a germline mismatch at one end, possibly a read error. V and J are TRBV20-1 and TRBJ2-1; D remains ambiguous. The CDR3 contains 15 residues. The germline V gene encodes CDR1 DFQATT and CDR2 SNEGSKA (reference sequence). CDR3 DNA: TGCAGTGCTAGAGCAAAAGCGTACTCCTGCAATGAGCAGTTCTTC. Translated: CSARAKAYSCNEQFF.

The chain has TRBV7-2 and TRBJ1-2, with TRBD1 identical over 7 bases. Germline values: CDR1 SGHTA, CDR2 FQGNSA. The CDR3 has 16 amino acids. With V trimmed by 5 bases and J by 3 bases, 12 bases remained unmatched. Here the CDR3 DNA reads TGTGCCAGCAGCCCCGACAGGGCCGATCTGGACTATGGCTACACCTTC. Translating it yields CASSPDRADLDYGYTF.

In this sample, this clonotype turned up a few times. The gene calls are TRBV5-1 and TRBJ2-1, with 9 bases that match TRBD1. CDR1 and CDR2 from the germline V gene are SGHRS and YFSETQ. Trimming removed 6 bases from V and 7 bases from J; junction bases left unmatched: 5. CDR3 length equals 13 residues. The CDR3 bases are TGCGCCAGCACCAAGACAGGGGGAAATGAGCAGTTCTTC. This encodes CASTKTGGNEQFF.

This clonotype was detected many times. The gene calls are TRBV10-2 and TRBJ2-7; D might be TRBD1 (5 bases). V gave up 7 bases and J gave up 3 bases, with 7 bases separating them. CDR3 length: 11 residues. Germline V CDR1 and CDR2: WSHSY, SAAADI. The CDR3 region has the DNA TGCGCCAGCACCGACAGCTACGAGCAGTACTTC. This translates into CASTDSYEQYF.

The chain uses TRBV20-1 and TRBJ2-1; 11 bases fit TRBD2. This CDR3 contains 19 residues. Trimming took 1 base from V and 0 from J; bases not matched to a gene: 11. Germline V CDR1 and CDR2: DFQATT, SNEGSKA (reference sequence). CDR3 in amino acids: CSARARVAGGKSSYNEQFF. CDR3 bases: TGCAGTGCTAGAGCCAGGGTAGCGGGGGGGAAGAGCTCCTACAATGAGCAGTTCTTC.

The table lists this clonotype with a few counts. J is TRBJ1-6 and V is TRBV12-3 or TRBV12-4, with unresolved D. V lost 2 bases and J 6 bases, leaving 8 bases between the germline ends. CDR3 size: 14 residues. The CDR3 loop reads CASSLKGRNSPLHF. Here the CDR3 DNA reads TGTGCCAGCAGTTTAAAAGGTCGTAATTCACCCCTCCACTTT.

This chain uses TRBV7-9 with TRBJ1-5; 7 nucleotides match TRBD1. Germline V gives CDR1 SEHNR, CDR2 FQNEAQ (reference sequence). This CDR3 has 13 residues. V shed 4 bases, J shed 5 bases, and the junction held 2 bases outside the gene matches. The DNA for the CDR3 is TGTGCCAGCAGCTGGCAGGGGGATCAGCCCCAGCATTTT. This translates into CASSWQGDQPQHF.

In this sample, this clonotype turned up a few times. The chain carries TRBV20-1 and TRBJ1-3; a weak D match, TRBD1 (5 bases). Trimming cost V 7 bases and J 4 bases, with 14 bases left between them. This CDR3 comprises 13 residues. Germline V gene lookup returns CDR1 DFQATT and CDR2 SNEGSKA (reference sequence). This chain's CDR3 is CSVPGSEGNTIYF. CDR3 DNA: TGCAGTGTCCCAGGGTCGGAAGGAAACACCATATATTTT.